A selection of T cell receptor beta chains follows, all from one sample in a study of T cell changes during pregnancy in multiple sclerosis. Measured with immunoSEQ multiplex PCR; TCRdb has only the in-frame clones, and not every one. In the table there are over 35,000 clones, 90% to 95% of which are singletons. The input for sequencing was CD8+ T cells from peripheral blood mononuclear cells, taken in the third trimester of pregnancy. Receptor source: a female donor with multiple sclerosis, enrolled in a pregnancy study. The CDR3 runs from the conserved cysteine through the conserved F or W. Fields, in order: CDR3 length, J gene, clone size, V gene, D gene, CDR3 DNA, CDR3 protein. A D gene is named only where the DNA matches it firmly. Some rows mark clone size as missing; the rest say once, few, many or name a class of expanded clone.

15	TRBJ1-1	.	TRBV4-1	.	TGCGCCAGCAGCCAAGATAGGAGGGGTAACACTGAAGCTTTCTTT	CASSQDRRGNTEAFF
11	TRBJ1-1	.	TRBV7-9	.	TGTGCCAGCAGCCTACGACAGGAAGCTTTCTTT	CASSLRQEAFF
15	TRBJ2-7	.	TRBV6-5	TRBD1	TGTGCCAGCAGTTATCCGAGACAGGGGGCTTGGGAGCAGTACTTC	CASSYPRQGAWEQYF
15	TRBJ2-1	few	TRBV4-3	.	TGCGCCAGCAGCCAAGAATGGGGGCGGATAGGGGAGCAGTTCTTC	CASSQEWGRIGEQFF
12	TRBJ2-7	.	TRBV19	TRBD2	TGTGCCAGTGGGGACTACGGTTACGAGCAGTACTTC	CASGDYGYEQYF
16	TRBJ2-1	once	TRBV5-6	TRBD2	TGTGCCAGCAGCTTGGAGGGACTAGCGGGGAAGAATGAGCAGTTCTTC	CASSLEGLAGKNEQFF
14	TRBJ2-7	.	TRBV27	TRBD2	TGTGCCAGCAGTTTTGGCGGGAGCTCCTACGAGCAGTACTTC	CASSFGGSSYEQYF
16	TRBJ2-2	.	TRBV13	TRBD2	TGTGCCAGCAGCCCGCGACTAGCGGGCCTCACCGGGGAGCTGTTTTTT	CASSPRLAGLTGELFF
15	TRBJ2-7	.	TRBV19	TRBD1	TGTGCCAGTCGACAATGGGACAGGGAAACCTACGAGCAGTACTTC	CASRQWDRETYEQYF
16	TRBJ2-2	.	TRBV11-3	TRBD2	TGTGCCAGCAGCTTAGATCCGCCTAGCGGGAGCGAGGAGCTGTTTTTT	CASSLDPPSGSEELFF
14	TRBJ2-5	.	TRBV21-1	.	TGTGCCAGCAGCACTCGGACAGGGATAAAGACCCAGTACTTC	CASSTRTGIKTQYF
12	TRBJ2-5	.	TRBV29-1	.	TGCAGCGTTGAAGGCGCTCGAGAGACCCAGTACTTC	CSVEGARETQYF
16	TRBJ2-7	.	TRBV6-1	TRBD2	TGTGCCAGCAGTCAAGATGGACTAGCGGGAGTCGGCGAGCAGTACTTC	CASSQDGLAGVGEQYF
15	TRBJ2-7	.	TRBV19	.	TGTGCCAGTAGTGCGACGCTCGACAGCCCCTACGAGCAGTACTTC	CASSATLDSPYEQYF
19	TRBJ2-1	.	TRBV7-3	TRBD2	TGTGCCAGCAGCCCAACCGGACTAGCGGGAGGGGGCTCCTACAATGAGCAGTTCTTC	CASSPTGLAGGGSYNEQFF
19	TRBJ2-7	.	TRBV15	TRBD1	TGTGCCACCAGCAGAGATCGCAGGGGGATTGGGGATAGGTCCTACGAGCAGTACTTC	CATSRDRRGIGDRSYEQYF
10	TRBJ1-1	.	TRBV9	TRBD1	TGTGCCAGCAGCGGGGACAGGTTACGTTTT	CASSGDRLRF
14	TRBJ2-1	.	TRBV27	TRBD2	TGTGCCAGCAGCCTAGCGGATGTTTACAATGAGCAGTTCTTC	CASSLADVYNEQFF
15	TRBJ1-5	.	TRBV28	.	TGTGCCAGCAGTTTGAGTGGCAGGAGGTTGGAGCCCCAGCATTTT	CASSLSGRRLEPQHF
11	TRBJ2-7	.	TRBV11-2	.	TGTGCCAGCAGCTTTTCGTACGAGCAGTACTTC	CASSFSYEQYF
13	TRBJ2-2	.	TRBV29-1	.	TGCAGCGCCAGGGGGGAGTACACCGGGGAGCTGTTTTTT	CSARGEYTGELFF
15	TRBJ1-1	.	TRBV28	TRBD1	TGTGCCAGCACTATAATGGGACAGTGGAACACTGAAGCTTTCTTT	CASTIMGQWNTEAFF
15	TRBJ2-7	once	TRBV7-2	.	TGTGCCAGCAGCTTAGTTCGCAGGGGGGCGGGCGAGCAGTACTTC	CASSLVRRGAGEQYF
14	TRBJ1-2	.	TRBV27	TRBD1	TGTGCCAGCAGTTTTACAGGGGGCGGGTATGGCTACACCTTC	CASSFTGGGYGYTF
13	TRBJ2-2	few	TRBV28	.	TGTGCCAGCAGGGGAGGGGGTGCCGGGGAGCTGTTTTTT	CASRGGGAGELFF
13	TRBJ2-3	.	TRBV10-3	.	TGTGCCACAAGACAGGCAGTCACAGATACGCAGTATTTT	CATRQAVTDTQYF
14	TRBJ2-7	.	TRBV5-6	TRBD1	TGTGCCAGCAGCTTGGTCGACAGGGTATACGAGCAGTACTTC	CASSLVDRVYEQYF
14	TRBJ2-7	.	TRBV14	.	TGTGCCAGCAGCCAAAGGGGCAGGCCCTACGAGCAGTACTTC	CASSQRGRPYEQYF
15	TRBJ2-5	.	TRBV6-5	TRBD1	TGTGCCAGCAGAAACCAACAGGGGGCTGGAGAGACCCAGTACTTC	CASRNQQGAGETQYF
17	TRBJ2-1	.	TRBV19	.	TGTGCCAGTAGTATAGATGACGCCGGGTCCTCCTACAATGAGCAGTTCTTC	CASSIDDAGSSYNEQFF
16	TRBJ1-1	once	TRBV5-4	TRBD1	TGTGCCAGCAGCTGCCGCCGGGACAGGGAGAACACTGAAGCTTTCTTT	CASSCRRDRENTEAFF
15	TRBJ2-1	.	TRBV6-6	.	TGTGCCAGCAGCGTAGACAGCTACCTATACAATGAGCAGTTCTTC	CASSVDSYLYNEQFF
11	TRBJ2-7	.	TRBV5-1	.	TGCGCCAGCAGCTCAGGGTACGAGCAGTACTTC	CASSSGYEQYF
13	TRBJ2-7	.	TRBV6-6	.	TGTGCCGCGGCTGGCTCAAGACCAGACGAGCAGTACTTC	CAAAGSRPDEQYF
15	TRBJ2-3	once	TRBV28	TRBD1	TGTGCCAGCAGTCTACAGGGGGAATTAGGAGATACGCAGTATTTT	CASSLQGELGDTQYF
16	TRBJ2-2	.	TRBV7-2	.	TGTGCCAGCAGCTTTTTCGTCAGATCGAACACCGGGGAGCTGTTTTTT	CASSFFVRSNTGELFF
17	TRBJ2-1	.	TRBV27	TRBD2	TGTGCCAGCAGTCCACGGGTCGGGACTAGTGCCTACAATGAGCAGTTCTTC	CASSPRVGTSAYNEQFF
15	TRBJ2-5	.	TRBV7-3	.	TGTGCCAGCAGCTTAGAACTAGCCGGCCAAGAGACCCAGTACTTC	CASSLELAGQETQYF
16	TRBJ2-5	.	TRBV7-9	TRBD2	TGTGCCAGCAGCTTCGGGGAGGGGAGCCTCGGGGAGACCCAGTACTTC	CASSFGEGSLGETQYF
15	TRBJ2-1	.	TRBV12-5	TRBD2	TGTGCTAGTGCTCCGGGACTAGCGAACCACAATGAGCAGTTCTTC	CASAPGLANHNEQFF